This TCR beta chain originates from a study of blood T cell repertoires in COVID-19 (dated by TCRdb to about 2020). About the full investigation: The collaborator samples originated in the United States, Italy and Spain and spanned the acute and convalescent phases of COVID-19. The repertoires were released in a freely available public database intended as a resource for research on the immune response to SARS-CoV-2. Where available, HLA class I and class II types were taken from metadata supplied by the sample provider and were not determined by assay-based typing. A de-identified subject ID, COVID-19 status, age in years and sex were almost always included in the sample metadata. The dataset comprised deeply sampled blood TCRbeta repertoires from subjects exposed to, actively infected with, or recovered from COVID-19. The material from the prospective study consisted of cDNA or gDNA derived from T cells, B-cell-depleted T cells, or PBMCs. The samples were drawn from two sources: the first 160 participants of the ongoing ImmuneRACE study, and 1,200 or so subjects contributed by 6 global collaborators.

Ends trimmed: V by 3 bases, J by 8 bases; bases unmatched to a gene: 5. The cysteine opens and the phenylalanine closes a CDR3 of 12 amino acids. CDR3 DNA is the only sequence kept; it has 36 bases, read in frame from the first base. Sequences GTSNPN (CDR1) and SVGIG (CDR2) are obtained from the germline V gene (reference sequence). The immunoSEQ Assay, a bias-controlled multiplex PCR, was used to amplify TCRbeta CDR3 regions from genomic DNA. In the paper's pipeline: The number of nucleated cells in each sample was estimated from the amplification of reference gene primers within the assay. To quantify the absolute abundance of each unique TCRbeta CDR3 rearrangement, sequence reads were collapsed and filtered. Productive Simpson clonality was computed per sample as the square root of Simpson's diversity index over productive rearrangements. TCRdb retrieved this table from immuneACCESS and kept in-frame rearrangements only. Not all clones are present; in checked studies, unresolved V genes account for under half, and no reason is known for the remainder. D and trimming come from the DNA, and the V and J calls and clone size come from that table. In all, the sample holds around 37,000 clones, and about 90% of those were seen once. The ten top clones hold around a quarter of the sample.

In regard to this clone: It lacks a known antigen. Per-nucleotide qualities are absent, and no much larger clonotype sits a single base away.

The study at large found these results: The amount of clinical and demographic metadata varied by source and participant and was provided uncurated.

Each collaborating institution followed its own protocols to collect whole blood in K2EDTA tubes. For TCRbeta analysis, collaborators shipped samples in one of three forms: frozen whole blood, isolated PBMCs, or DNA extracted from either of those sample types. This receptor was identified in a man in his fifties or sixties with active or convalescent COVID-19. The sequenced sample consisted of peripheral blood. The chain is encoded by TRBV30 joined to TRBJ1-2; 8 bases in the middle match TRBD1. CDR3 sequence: CAWRGRTGGYTF. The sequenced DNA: TGTGCCTGGAGGGGTCGGACAGGGGGCTACACCTTC.